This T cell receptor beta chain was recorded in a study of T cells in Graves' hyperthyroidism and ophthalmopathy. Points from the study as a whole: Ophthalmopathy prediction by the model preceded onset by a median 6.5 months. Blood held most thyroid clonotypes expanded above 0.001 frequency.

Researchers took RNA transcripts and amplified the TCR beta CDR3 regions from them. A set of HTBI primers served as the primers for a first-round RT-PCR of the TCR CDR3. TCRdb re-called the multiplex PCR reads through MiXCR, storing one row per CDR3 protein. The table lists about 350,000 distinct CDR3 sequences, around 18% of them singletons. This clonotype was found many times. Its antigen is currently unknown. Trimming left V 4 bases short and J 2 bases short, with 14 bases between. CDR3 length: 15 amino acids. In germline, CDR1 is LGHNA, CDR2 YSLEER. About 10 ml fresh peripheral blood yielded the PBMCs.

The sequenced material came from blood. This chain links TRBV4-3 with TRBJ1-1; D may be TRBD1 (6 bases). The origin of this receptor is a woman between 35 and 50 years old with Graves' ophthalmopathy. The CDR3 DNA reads TGCGCCAGCAGCCTCACCGGGACACCAAACACTGAAGCTTTCTTT. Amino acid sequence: CASSLTGTPNTEAFF.